This is a list of T cell receptor beta chains from one sample in a study of a mutant IDH1 vaccine in newly diagnosed glioma. Assay used: immunoSEQ multiplex PCR; TCRdb lists only in-frame clones, some missing. The data hold under 150,000 clones, with approximately 87% observed a single time. These receptors' antigens are unknown. The input for sequencing was PBMCs, taken from a glioma patient whose treatment included an IDH1 peptide vaccine. These receptors came from a woman aged 45-59 years with glioma. The CDR3 runs from the conserved cysteine through the conserved F or W. D genes are given only for firm matches. Clone size appears in some rows only: once, few, many, or a class for an expanded clone.

abundance	v_gene	d_gene	len	j_gene	CDR3nt	CDR3aa
.	TRBV7-6	.	15	TRBJ2-7	TGTGCCAGCAGCTTGGTACTAGCCGCCTTGGACGAGCAGTACTTC	CASSLVLAALDEQYF
.	TRBV6-6	TRBD2	12	TRBJ2-7	TGTGCCAGCGGGGAGGGTCTTGCCGAGCAGTACTTC	CASGEGLAEQYF
once	TRBV7-6	.	14	TRBJ2-7	TGTGCCAGCAGCTTAGATGCGAGCCAAGGGGAGCAGTACTTC	CASSLDASQGEQYF
.	TRBV5-1	.	17	TRBJ1-2	TGCGCCAGCAGCTTGGTGAGGTCGGACCTCCATAACTATGGCTACACCTTC	CASSLVRSDLHNYGYTF
.	TRBV29-1	TRBD2	13	TRBJ2-1	TGCAGCACCTCGGTAGCGGGATTTGGTGAGCAGTTCTTC	CSTSVAGFGEQFF
.	TRBV2	.	12	TRBJ2-7	TGTGCCAGCAGACAGGCGATCTACGAGCAGTACTTC	CASRQAIYEQYF
few	TRBV10-3	.	14	TRBJ2-3	TGTGCCATCAGTGAAGTAGCGGGCACAGATACGCAGTATTTT	CAISEVAGTDTQYF
few	TRBV5-1	.	12	TRBJ1-1	TGCGCCAGCAGCTTGAGGCCCACTGAAGCTTTCTTT	CASSLRPTEAFF
.	TRBV10-2	.	13	TRBJ2-7	TGCGCCAGCAGTGAGGGGGGAATCGACGAGCAGTACTTC	CASSEGGIDEQYF
.	TRBV28	TRBD1	15	TRBJ2-1	TGTGCCAGCACCTTGAGCCCGACAGGGGACAATGAGCAGTTCTTC	CASTLSPTGDNEQFF
.	TRBV9	TRBD2	15	TRBJ2-2	TGTGCCAGCAGCGTAGAAGGGACTAGCACCGGGGAGCTGTTTTTT	CASSVEGTSTGELFF
.	TRBV28	.	15	TRBJ1-5	TGTGCCAGCAGTTTAGGGCACCCTAGCAATCAGCCCCAGCATTTT	CASSLGHPSNQPQHF
.	TRBV7-6	TRBD1	15	TRBJ2-1	TGTGCCAGCAGCAGGACAGGGCAATCTTACAATGAGCAGTTCTTC	CASSRTGQSYNEQFF
.	TRBV18	TRBD2	16	TRBJ2-1	TGTGCCAGCTCACCGCCGGGACTAGCGGGAGACTATGAGCAGTTCTTC	CASSPPGLAGDYEQFF
.	TRBV27	.	16	TRBJ1-6	TGTGCCAGCAGTCTATCCTCAGGGACGGATAATTCACCCCTCCACTTT	CASSLSSGTDNSPLHF
.	TRBV13	.	14	TRBJ2-7	TGTGCCAGCAGCTTCGGGGATGGATCCTACGAGCAGTACTTC	CASSFGDGSYEQYF
.	TRBV11-3	.	13	TRBJ1-2	TGTGCCAGCAGCTTAGGACAGGTGGAAGGCTACACCTTC	CASSLGQVEGYTF
.	TRBV25-1	.	14	TRBJ1-2	TGTGCCAGCAGTGAGTCCGGGACGGCGGCCGGCTACACCTTC	CASSESGTAAGYTF
.	TRBV29-1	.	11	TRBJ1-4	TGCAGCGTTGAAGCGAGTCGAAAACTGTTTTTT	CSVEASRKLFF
.	TRBV6-1	.	15	TRBJ1-6	TGTGCCAGCAGTACGATGAGCTCCTATAATTCACCCCTCCACTTT	CASSTMSSYNSPLHF
.	TRBV4-1	.	15	TRBJ2-7	TGCGCCAGCAGCCAAGATCGAGTTTACGGGCCCGAGCAGTACTTC	CASSQDRVYGPEQYF
.	TRBV9	.	16	TRBJ2-2	TGTGCCAGCAGCGTAGCAGGAGACTACTACACCGGGGAGCTGTTTTTT	CASSVAGDYYTGELFF
.	TRBV4-2	TRBD2	17	TRBJ2-3	TGTGCCAGCAGCCAAGATCAAGGAGCGGGAGCCAAAGATACGCAGTATTTT	CASSQDQGAGAKDTQYF
.	TRBV23-1	.	19	TRBJ1-1	TGCGCCAGCAGTCAATCTAATCGCAGGGGCCTACCTTTGAACACTGAAGCTTTCTTT	CASSQSNRRGLPLNTEAFF
.	TRBV11-2	.	13	TRBJ2-3	TGTGCCAGCAGCCCTACCCGGATGGATACGCAGTATTTT	CASSPTRMDTQYF
.	TRBV6-5	.	13	TRBJ1-2	TGTGCCACCCACCTCACACAGGGTAATGGCTACACCTTC	CATHLTQGNGYTF
.	TRBV2	.	14	TRBJ2-6	TGTGCCAGCACCGAAAGTCCTGGGGCCAACGTCCTGACTTTC	CASTESPGANVLTF
.	TRBV19	TRBD1	15	TRBJ1-6	TGTGCCAGTAAGGGGGACAGGGGTTCGAATTCACCCCTCCACTTT	CASKGDRGSNSPLHF
.	TRBV28	TRBD1	14	TRBJ1-2	TGTGCCAGCAGTTTCCGGGACAGGGTCTATGGCTACACCTTC	CASSFRDRVYGYTF
few	TRBV18	TRBD1	17	TRBJ1-1	TGTGCCAGCTCAGCCTCTTTCTCGACAGGGGGCAACACTGAAGCTTTCTTT	CASSASFSTGGNTEAFF
once	TRBV27	.	11	TRBJ2-3	TGTGCCAGCAGAACCCTGTATACGCAGTATTTT	CASRTLYTQYF
.	TRBV29-1	TRBD1	14	TRBJ2-1	TGCAGCGTTCCCGACAGGGTATCCTACAATGAGCAGTTCTTC	CSVPDRVSYNEQFF
.	TRBV5-1	.	15	TRBJ2-2	TGCGCCAGCAGCTTTGGGGCAGGGGCCGCCGGGGAGCTGTTTTTT	CASSFGAGAAGELFF
once	TRBV5-1	.	17	TRBJ2-7	TGCGCCAGCAGCTTGGCGGGGCATGTGGGGCTCTCCTACGAGCAGTACTTC	CASSLAGHVGLSYEQYF
.	TRBV27	TRBD1	13	TRBJ1-1	TGTGCCAGCAGTCGACAGGGTTACCCCCTGGCTTTCTTT	CASSRQGYPLAFF
.	TRBV18	TRBD2	16	TRBJ2-7	TGTGCCAGCTCCCAAGGATGGACTAGCGAAACTTACGAGCAGTACTTC	CASSQGWTSETYEQYF
.	TRBV2	.	15	TRBJ2-7	TGTGCCAGCACCAGGGGGGCAGCCGCTGCTCTCGAGCAGTACTTC	CASTRGAAAALEQYF
.	TRBV29-1	.	13	TRBJ2-1	TGCAGCGCGGTGGGGTTGGGGGCCAATGAGCAGTTCTTC	CSAVGLGANEQFF
.	TRBV11-1	.	12	TRBJ1-1	TGTGCCAGCAGCCTTTTAAACACTGAAGCTTTCTTT	CASSLLNTEAFF
.	TRBV5-5	.	12	TRBJ1-5	TGTGCCAGCAGCTTCTTTAATCAGCCCCAGCATTTT	CASSFFNQPQHF
.	TRBV7-8	.	15	TRBJ2-7	TGTGCCAGCAGCTCCGGTGGGGGGGCCGTTATCGAGCAGTACTTC	CASSSGGGAVIEQYF
once	TRBV27	.	15	TRBJ2-1	TGTGCCAGCACCCCGGGGAGGCGACCTTACAATGAGCAGTTCTTC	CASTPGRRPYNEQFF
once	TRBV6-5	TRBD1	14	TRBJ2-7	TGTGCCAGCAGTGACAGGGTACCATACTACGAGCAGTACTTC	CASSDRVPYYEQYF
.	TRBV6-1	.	15	TRBJ1-5	TGTGCCAGCAGGACCAACCGGGACAGCAATCAGCCCCAGCATTTT	CASRTNRDSNQPQHF
once	TRBV9	.	14	TRBJ2-7	TGTGCCAGCAGCGTAAGGGTTTCAGGCGGAGAGCAGTACTTC	CASSVRVSGGEQYF
.	TRBV7-2	TRBD2	16	TRBJ2-7	TGTGCCAGCCTACGTCAACTAGCGGGTGTTCCAATCGAGCAGTACTTC	CASLRQLAGVPIEQYF
.	TRBV12-5	.	11	TRBJ2-4	TGTGCTAGTGGTTTCTTTGGACCGCAGTACTTC	CASGFFGPQYF
.	TRBV28	.	15	TRBJ1-1	TGTGCCAGCAGTCCCACCACTATCTCGGTCACTGAAGCTTTCTTT	CASSPTTISVTEAFF
.	TRBV6-1	.	13	TRBJ1-1	TGTGCCAGCAGTTATTTCCCCGGGACAGAAGCTTTCTTT	CASSYFPGTEAFF
.	TRBV28	TRBD2	15	TRBJ2-7	TGTGCCAGCAGTTTAAGCCGGGGGGTAACCTACGAGCAGTACTTC	CASSLSRGVTYEQYF